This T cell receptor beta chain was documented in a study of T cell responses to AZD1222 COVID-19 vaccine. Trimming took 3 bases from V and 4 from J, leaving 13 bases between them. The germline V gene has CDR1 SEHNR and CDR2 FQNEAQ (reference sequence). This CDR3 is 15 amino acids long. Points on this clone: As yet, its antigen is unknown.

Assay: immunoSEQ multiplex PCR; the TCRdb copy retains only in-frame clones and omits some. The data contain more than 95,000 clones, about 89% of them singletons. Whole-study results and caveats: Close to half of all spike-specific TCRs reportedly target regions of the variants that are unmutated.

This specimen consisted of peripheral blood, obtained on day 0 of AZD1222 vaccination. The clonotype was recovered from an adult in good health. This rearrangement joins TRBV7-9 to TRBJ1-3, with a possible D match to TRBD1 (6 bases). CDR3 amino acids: CASSFSQGRGNTIYF. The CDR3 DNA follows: TGTGCCAGCAGCTTCTCCCAGGGGCGAGGAAACACCATATATTTT.